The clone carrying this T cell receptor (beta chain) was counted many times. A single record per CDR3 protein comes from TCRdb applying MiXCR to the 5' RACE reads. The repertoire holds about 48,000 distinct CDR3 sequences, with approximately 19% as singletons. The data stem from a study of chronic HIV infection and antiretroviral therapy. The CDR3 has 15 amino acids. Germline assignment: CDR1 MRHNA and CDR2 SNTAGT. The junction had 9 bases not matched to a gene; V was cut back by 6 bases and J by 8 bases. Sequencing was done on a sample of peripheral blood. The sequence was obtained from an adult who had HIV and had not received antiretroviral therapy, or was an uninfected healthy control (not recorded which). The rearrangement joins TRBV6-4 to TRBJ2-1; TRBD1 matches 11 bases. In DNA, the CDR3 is TGTGCCAGCAGCGGGGGGACAGGGGGAATCGATGAGCAGTTCTTC. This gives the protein CASSGGTGGIDEQFF.